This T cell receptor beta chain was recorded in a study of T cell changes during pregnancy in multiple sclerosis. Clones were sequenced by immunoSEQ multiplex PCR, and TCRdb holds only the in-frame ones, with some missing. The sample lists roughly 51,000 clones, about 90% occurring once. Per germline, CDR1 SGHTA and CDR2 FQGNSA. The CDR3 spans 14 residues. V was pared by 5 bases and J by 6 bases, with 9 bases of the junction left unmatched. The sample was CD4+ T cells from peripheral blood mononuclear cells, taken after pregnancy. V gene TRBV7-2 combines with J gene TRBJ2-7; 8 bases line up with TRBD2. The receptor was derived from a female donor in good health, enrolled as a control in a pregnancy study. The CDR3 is CASSQSGGAVEQYF. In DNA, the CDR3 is TGTGCCAGCAGCCAATCCGGGGGGGCGGTCGAGCAGTACTTC.